The 5 T cell receptor beta chains reported below all come from one sample, sequenced in a study of chemoradiotherapy in HPV16-positive cancers. The table came from immunoSEQ multiplex PCR; TCRdb's copy has only in-frame clones and leaves some out. This sample has 30,000 to 40,000 clones, with around 93% found just once. Here the sequenced sample was blood, taken from a patient who underwent chemoradiotherapy. Receptors originate from a human donor with HPV-associated anogenital cancer.

The V and J genes are TRBV27 and TRBJ1-6; 8 nucleotides agree with TRBD1. The CDR3 has 14 amino acids. Unmatched junction bases numbered 4, after V lost 6 bases and J lost 6 bases. CDR1 is MNHEY, CDR2 SMNVEV, per germline (reference sequence). The DNA for the CDR3 is TGTGCCAGCAGCTTCAGGGGGCCTAATTCACCCCTCCACTTT. Its protein product is CASSFRGPNSPLHF.

The rearrangement joins TRBV30 to TRBJ1-5; D unclear. The CDR3 extends over 13 amino acids. Germline loops: CDR1 GTSNPN, CDR2 SVGIG (reference sequence). V lost 3 bases to trimming and J lost 6 bases, with 12 bases between them. The CDR3 reads CAWRSGNGQPQHF. DNA for the CDR3: TGTGCCTGGAGGTCGGGGAATGGTCAGCCCCAGCATTTT.

The chain uses TRBV4-1 and TRBJ1-6; TRBD1 matches 8 bases. J gave up 11 bases and V 0 bases, and 15 bases lay outside the gene matches. CDR3 length: 18 amino acids. CDR1 and CDR2 from the germline V gene are MGHRA and YSYEKL. In nucleotides, the CDR3 is TGCGCCAGCAGCCAAGATCGTTTGGCAGGGGGCTTTAGGGCACCCCTCCACTTT. Translated: CASSQDRLAGGFRAPLHF.

The V gene is TRBV5-6, the J gene TRBJ1-2; no firm D call. There are 12 residues in the CDR3. Trimming shortened V by 0 bases and J by 7 bases, and 7 bases separated the two germline ends. The germline V gene encodes CDR1 SGHDT and CDR2 YYEEEE. CDR3 loop: CASSLVMGGYTF. In DNA form, the CDR3 reads TGTGCCAGCAGCTTGGTGATGGGTGGCTACACCTTC.

J is TRBJ2-3 and V is TRBV2, with 9 bases matching TRBD2. Losses at the gene ends were 6 bases for V and 2 bases for J; bases not matched to a gene: 6. This CDR3 spans 15 amino acids. Per the germline V gene, CDR1 is SNHLY and CDR2 is FYNNEI. The CDR3 spells CASRSAGGFTDTQYF. CDR3 sequence (DNA): TGTGCCAGCAGGTCAGCGGGGGGCTTCACAGATACGCAGTATTTT.